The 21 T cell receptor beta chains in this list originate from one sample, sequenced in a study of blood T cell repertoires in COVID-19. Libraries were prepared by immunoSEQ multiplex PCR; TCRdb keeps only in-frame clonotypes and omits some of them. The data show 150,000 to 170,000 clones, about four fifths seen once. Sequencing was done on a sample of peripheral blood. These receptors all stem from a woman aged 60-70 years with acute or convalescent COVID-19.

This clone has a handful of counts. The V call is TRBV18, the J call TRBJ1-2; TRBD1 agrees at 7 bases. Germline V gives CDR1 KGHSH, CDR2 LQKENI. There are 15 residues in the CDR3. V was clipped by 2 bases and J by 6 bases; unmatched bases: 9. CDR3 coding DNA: TGTGCCAGCTCACCAAACGACAGGGACCGTAATGGCTACACCTTC. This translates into CASSPNDRDRNGYTF. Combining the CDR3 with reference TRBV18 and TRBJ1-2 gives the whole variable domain NAGVMQNPRHLVRRRGQEARLRCSPMKGHSHVYWYRQLPEEGLKFMVYLQKENIIDESGMPKERFSAEFPKEGPSILRIQQVVRGDSAAYFCASSPNDRDRNGYTFGSGTRLTVV.

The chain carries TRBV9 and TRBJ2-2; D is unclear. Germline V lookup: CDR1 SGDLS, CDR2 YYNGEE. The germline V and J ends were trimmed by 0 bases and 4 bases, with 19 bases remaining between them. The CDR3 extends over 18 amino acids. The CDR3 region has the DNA TGTGCCAGCAGCGTAGGCCCTAATCTGCATTTCTCCACCGGGGAGCTGTTTTTT. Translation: CASSVGPNLHFSTGELFF.

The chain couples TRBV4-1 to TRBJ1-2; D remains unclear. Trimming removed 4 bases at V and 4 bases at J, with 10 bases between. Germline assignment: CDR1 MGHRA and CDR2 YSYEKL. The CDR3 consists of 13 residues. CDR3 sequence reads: CASSREDLYGYTF. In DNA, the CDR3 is TGCGCCAGCAGCCGGGAGGACCTCTATGGCTACACCTTC.

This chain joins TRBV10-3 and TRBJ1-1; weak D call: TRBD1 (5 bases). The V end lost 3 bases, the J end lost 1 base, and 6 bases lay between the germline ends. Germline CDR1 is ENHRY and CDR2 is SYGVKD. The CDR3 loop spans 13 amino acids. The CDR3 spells CAISDRENTEAFF. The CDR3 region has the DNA TGTGCCATCAGTGACAGGGAGAACACTGAAGCTTTCTTT.

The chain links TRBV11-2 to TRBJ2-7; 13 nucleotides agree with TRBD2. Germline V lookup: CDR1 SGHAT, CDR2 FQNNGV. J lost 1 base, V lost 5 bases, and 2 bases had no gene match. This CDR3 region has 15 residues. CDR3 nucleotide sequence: TGTGCCAGCAGCACTAGCGGGGGGGCGTCCTACGAGCAGTACGTC. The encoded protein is CASSTSGGASYEQYV.

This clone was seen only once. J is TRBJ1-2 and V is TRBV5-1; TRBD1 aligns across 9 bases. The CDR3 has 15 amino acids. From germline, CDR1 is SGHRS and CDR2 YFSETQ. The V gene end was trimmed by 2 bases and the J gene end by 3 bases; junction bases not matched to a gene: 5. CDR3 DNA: TGCGCCAGCAGCTTTGGACAGGGGACCTACTATGGCTACACCTTC. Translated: CASSFGQGTYYGYTF.

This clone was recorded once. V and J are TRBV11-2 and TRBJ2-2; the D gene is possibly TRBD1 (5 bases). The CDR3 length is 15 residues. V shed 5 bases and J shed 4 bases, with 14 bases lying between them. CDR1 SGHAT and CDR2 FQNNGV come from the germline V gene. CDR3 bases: TGTGCCAGCAGCCATGGGCAGGGTGGCACCGGGGAGCTGTTTTTT. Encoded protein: CASSHGQGGTGELFF.

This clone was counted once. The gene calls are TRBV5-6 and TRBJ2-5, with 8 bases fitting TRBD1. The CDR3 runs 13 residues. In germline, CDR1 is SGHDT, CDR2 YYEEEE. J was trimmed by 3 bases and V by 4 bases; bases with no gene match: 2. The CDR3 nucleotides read TGTGCCAGCAGCGGACAGGGAAAAGAGACCCAGTACTTC. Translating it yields CASSGQGKETQYF.

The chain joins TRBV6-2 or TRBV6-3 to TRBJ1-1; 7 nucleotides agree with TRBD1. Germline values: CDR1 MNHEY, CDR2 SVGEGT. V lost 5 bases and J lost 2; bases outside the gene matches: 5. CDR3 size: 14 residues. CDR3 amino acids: CASSNRGGNTEAFF. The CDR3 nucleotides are TGTGCCAGCAGTAACAGGGGCGGTAACACTGAAGCTTTCTTT.

CDR3 sequence (DNA): TGTGCCAGCAGCTTAGTGCCTGAGGGAGCTTTCTTT. Its protein product is CASSLVPEGAFF. The V call is TRBV7-9, the J call TRBJ1-1; no clear D. This CDR3 region has 12 residues. V lost 1 base and J lost 10, with 10 bases in between. Looked up from germline, CDR1 is SEHNR and CDR2 is FQNEAQ (reference sequence).

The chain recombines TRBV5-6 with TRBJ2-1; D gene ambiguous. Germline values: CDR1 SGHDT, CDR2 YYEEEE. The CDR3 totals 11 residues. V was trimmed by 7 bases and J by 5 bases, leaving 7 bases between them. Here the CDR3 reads CASRGHNEQFF. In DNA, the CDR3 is TGTGCCAGCCGAGGCCACAATGAGCAGTTCTTC. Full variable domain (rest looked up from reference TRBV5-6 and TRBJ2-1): DAGVTQSPTHLIKTRGQQVTLRCSPKSGHDTVSWYQQALGQGPQFIFQYYEEEERQRGNFPDRFSGHQFPNYSSELNVNALLLGDSALYLCASRGHNEQFFGPGTRLTVL.

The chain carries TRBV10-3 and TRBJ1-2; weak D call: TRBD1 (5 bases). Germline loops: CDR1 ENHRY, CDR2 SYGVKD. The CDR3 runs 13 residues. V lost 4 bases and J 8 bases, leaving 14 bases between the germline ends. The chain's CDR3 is CAISASRDFGYTF. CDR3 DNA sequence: TGTGCCATCAGTGCCTCACGGGACTTCGGCTACACCTTC.

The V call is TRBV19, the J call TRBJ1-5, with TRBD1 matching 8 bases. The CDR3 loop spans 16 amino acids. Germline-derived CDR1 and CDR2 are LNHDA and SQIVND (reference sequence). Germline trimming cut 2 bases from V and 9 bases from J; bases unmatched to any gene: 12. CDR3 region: CASSIYGGQVTRPQHF. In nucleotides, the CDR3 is TGTGCCAGTAGTATATATGGGGGACAGGTCACTCGGCCCCAGCATTTT. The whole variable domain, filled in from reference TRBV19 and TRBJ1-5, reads DGGITQSPKYLFRKEGQNVTLSCEQNLNHDAMYWYRQDPGQGLRLIYYSQIVNDFQKGDIAEGYSVSREKKESFPLTVTSAQKNPTAFYLCASSIYGGQVTRPQHFGDGTRLSIL.

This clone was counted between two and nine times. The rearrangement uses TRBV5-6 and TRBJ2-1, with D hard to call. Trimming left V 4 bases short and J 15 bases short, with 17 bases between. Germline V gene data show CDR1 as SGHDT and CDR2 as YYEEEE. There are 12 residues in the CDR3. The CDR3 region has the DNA TGTGCCAGCAGCATCGGAGAGGTGGGTCGGTTCTTC. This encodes CASSIGEVGRFF.

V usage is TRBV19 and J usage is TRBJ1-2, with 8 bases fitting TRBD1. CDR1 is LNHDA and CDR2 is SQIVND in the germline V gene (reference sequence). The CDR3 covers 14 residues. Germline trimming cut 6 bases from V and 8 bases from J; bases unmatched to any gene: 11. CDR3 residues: CASSLPGQVYGYTF. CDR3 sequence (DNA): TGTGCCAGTAGCCTCCCGGGACAGGTTTACGGCTACACCTTC. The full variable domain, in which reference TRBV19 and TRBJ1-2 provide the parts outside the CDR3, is DGGITQSPKYLFRKEGQNVTLSCEQNLNHDAMYWYRQDPGQGLRLIYYSQIVNDFQKGDIAEGYSVSREKKESFPLTVTSAQKNPTAFYLCASSLPGQVYGYTFGSGTRLTVV.

The CDR3 sequence is CAGKFRDTYTEAFF. CDR3 sequence (DNA): TGTGCCGGTAAATTTCGGGACACCTACACTGAAGCTTTCTTT. The chain is built from TRBV30 and TRBJ1-1, with D perhaps TRBD1 (6 bases). The CDR3 is 14 amino acids. The ends were cut back, 8 bases at V and 3 bases at J, with 19 bases in the middle. Germline loops: CDR1 GTSNPN, CDR2 SVGIG (reference sequence).

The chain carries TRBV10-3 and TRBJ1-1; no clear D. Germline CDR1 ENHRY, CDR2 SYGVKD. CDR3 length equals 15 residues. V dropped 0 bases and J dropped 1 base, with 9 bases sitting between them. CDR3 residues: CAISESPRGNTEAFF. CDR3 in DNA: TGTGCCATCAGTGAGTCGCCCAGAGGGAACACTGAAGCTTTCTTT.

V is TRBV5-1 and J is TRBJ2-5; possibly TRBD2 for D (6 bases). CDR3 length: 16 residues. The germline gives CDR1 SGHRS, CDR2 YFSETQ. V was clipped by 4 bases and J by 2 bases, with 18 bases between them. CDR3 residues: CASSDGLTQTQETQYF. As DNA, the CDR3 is TGCGCCAGCAGCGACGGACTAACCCAAACTCAAGAGACCCAGTACTTC.

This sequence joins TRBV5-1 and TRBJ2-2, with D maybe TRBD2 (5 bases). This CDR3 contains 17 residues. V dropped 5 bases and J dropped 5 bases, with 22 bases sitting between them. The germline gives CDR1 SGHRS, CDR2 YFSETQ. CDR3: CASSSGPGQTGTGELFF. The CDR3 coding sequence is TGCGCCAGCAGTTCGGGCCCGGGCCAAACGGGAACCGGGGAGCTGTTTTTT.

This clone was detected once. The chain's CDR3 is CASSWGLAKANYGYTF. The CDR3 DNA reads as TGCGCCAGCAGCTGGGGACTCGCAAAGGCTAACTATGGCTACACCTTC. The chain uses TRBV5-1 and TRBJ1-2, with a tentative D call TRBD1 (5 bases). This CDR3 comprises 16 residues. Germline CDR1 and CDR2: SGHRS and YFSETQ. V was cut by 3 bases and J by 0 bases, with 15 bases left in between.

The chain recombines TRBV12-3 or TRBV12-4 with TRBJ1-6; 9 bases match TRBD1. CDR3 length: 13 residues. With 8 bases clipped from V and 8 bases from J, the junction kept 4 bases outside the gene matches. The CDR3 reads CASGQGLDSPLHF. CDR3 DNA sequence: TGTGCCAGCGGACAGGGGCTCGATTCACCCCTCCACTTT.